These 19 T cell receptor beta chains originate from one sample sequenced in a study of blood T cell repertoires in COVID-19. The repertoire was sequenced with immunoSEQ multiplex PCR; TCRdb's copy has only in-frame clones and lacks some. This sample yields roughly 380,000 clones, of which about 90% are seen a single time; 1.3% belongs to the top ten. The sequencing sample was made of PBMCs or T cells enriched from blood (not recorded which). The receptors here all came from a man aged 30-40 years who had recovered from COVID-19.

The chain recombines TRBV19 with TRBJ1-5, with 7 bases aligning to TRBD1. V shed 4 bases and J 9 bases; nucleotides not matched to a gene: 9. The germline CDR1 and CDR2 sequences are LNHDA and SQIVND (reference sequence). The CDR3 is made up of 14 amino acids. CDR3 DNA sequence: TGTGCCAGTAGTACTCGGGACAGCTTAGGGCCCCAGCATTTT. It specifies CASSTRDSLGPQHF.

The J gene is TRBJ1-5, the V gene TRBV19; 9 bases are a match to TRBD1. The CDR3 spans 16 residues. V was clipped by 4 bases and J by 2 bases; unmatched bases: 6. The germline CDR1 and CDR2 sequences are LNHDA and SQIVND (reference sequence). As DNA, the CDR3 is TGTGCCAGTAGTAGCGGGACAGGGATAGGCAATCAGCCCCAGCATTTT. It encodes CASSSGTGIGNQPQHF.

The V call is TRBV7-9, the J call TRBJ1-3, with 9 bases lining up with TRBD1. CDR1 and CDR2 from the germline V gene are SEHNR and FQNEAQ (reference sequence). J lost 0 bases, V lost 6 bases, and 9 bases had no gene match. The CDR3 contains 17 residues. This chain's CDR3 is CASRPGTGISSGNTIYF. The CDR3 bases are TGTGCCAGCAGGCCTGGGACAGGGATTAGCTCTGGAAACACCATATATTTT. The entire variable domain, with the rest obtained from reference TRBV7-9 and TRBJ1-3, is as follows: DTGVSQNPRHKITKRGQNVTFRCDPISEHNRLYWYRQTLGQGPEFLTYFQNEAQLEKSRLLSDRFSAERPKGSFSTLEIQRTEQGDSAMYLCASRPGTGISSGNTIYFGEGSWLTVV.

This clone was recorded only once. V gene TRBV29-1 combines with J gene TRBJ2-7; D is unclear. The V gene's germline CDR1 is SQVTM and CDR2 ANQGSEA. CDR3 size: 13 residues. The germline V and J ends were trimmed by 5 bases and 0 bases, with 11 bases remaining between them. CDR3 protein: CSVQLPGSYEQYF. In nucleotides, the CDR3 is TGCAGCGTTCAACTTCCGGGCTCCTACGAGCAGTACTTC.

The rearrangement links TRBV5-1 to TRBJ1-1; tentatively, D is TRBD1 (5 bases). The V end lost 4 bases, the J end lost 0 bases, and 7 bases lay between the germline ends. Germline CDR1 and CDR2: SGHRS and YFSETQ. The CDR3 has 13 residues. The CDR3 loop reads CASSEDMNTEAFF. Here the CDR3 DNA reads TGCGCCAGCAGCGAGGACATGAACACTGAAGCTTTCTTT.

CDR3 sequence reads: CASSHEGANYGYTF. In DNA form, the CDR3 reads TGTGCCAGCAGCCACGAGGGGGCGAACTATGGCTACACCTTC. The genes are TRBV7-9 and TRBJ1-2; 7 bases map to TRBD1. Germline V gene lookup returns CDR1 SEHNR and CDR2 FQNEAQ (reference sequence). The CDR3 spans 14 residues. With V trimmed by 5 bases and J by 2 bases, 5 bases remained unmatched. The whole variable domain, remainder taken from reference TRBV7-9 and TRBJ1-2, is DTGVSQNPRHKITKRGQNVTFRCDPISEHNRLYWYRQTLGQGPEFLTYFQNEAQLEKSRLLSDRFSAERPKGSFSTLEIQRTEQGDSAMYLCASSHEGANYGYTFGSGTRLTVV.

In nucleotides, the CDR3 is TGTGCCAGCAGCTTAGGGGGGACAGGGAATGAAAAACTGTTTTTT. Translation gives CASSLGGTGNEKLFF. The J gene is TRBJ1-4, the V gene TRBV7-9; 9 bases line up with TRBD1. The germline CDR1 and CDR2 sequences are SEHNR and FQNEAQ (reference sequence). Unmatched junction bases numbered 2, after V lost 1 base and J lost 5 bases. The CDR3 runs 15 residues.

This chain connects TRBV30 to TRBJ1-1; TRBD1 matches at 7 bases. The V gene's germline CDR1 is GTSNPN and CDR2 SVGIG (reference sequence). V dropped 0 bases and J dropped 4; count of bases not matched to a gene: 8. The CDR3 runs 15 residues. The CDR3: CAWSVGGRAGTEAFF. The CDR3 DNA is TGTGCCTGGAGTGTAGGGGGCAGGGCGGGCACTGAAGCTTTCTTT.

This clone was seen a few times. The chain recombines TRBV5-1 with TRBJ1-1, with D possibly being TRBD1 (6 bases). The CDR3 extends over 14 amino acids. V lost 0 bases to trimming and J lost 4 bases, with 10 bases between them. CDR1 is SGHRS and CDR2 is YFSETQ in the germline V gene. As DNA, the CDR3 is TGCGCCAGCAGCTTGGACAGGGAGGGCACTGAAGCTTTCTTT. Its translation is CASSLDREGTEAFF.

The V call is TRBV7-8, the J call TRBJ1-6; tentatively, D is TRBD1 (6 bases). Trimming removed 2 bases from V and 6 bases from J, with 11 bases in between. The CDR3 has 15 amino acids. Germline CDR1 reads SGHVS; CDR2 reads FQNEAQ. The CDR3 is CASSLQGSSNSPLHF. DNA for the CDR3: TGTGCCAGCAGCTTACAGGGGAGTAGTAATTCACCCCTCCACTTT.

The chain carries TRBV2 and TRBJ1-6; D ambiguous. The CDR3 is 14 amino acids. V was pared by 6 bases and J by 0 bases, with 6 bases between. The V gene's germline CDR1 is SNHLY and CDR2 FYNNEI. The CDR3 is CASRESSYNSPLHF. The CDR3 DNA reads TGTGCCAGCAGGGAGAGCTCCTATAATTCACCCCTCCACTTT.

The rearrangement links TRBV10-3 to TRBJ1-2; 8 bases map to TRBD1. This CDR3 has 16 amino acids. The ends lost 6 bases at V and 3 bases at J; junction bases unmatched: 12. CDR1 ENHRY and CDR2 SYGVKD come from the germline V gene. CDR3 sequence: CAIRGDGGTGDYGYTF. CDR3 coding DNA: TGTGCCATCAGGGGTGATGGAGGGACAGGTGACTATGGCTACACCTTC.

Here the CDR3 DNA reads TGTGCCAGCGCTAGACCTTCCGGGACTAGCGGGACATACAATGAGCAGTTCTTC. Protein: CASARPSGTSGTYNEQFF. The chain has TRBV9 and TRBJ2-1, with 13 bases that match TRBD2. The germline V gene encodes CDR1 SGDLS and CDR2 YYNGEE. This CDR3 contains 18 residues. V lost 7 bases and J lost 4; bases outside the gene matches: 14. The full variable domain, rest sourced from reference TRBV9 and TRBJ2-1, is DSGVTQTPKHLITATGQRVTLRCSPRSGDLSVYWYQQSLDQGLQFLIQYYNGEERAKGNILERFSAQQFPDLHSELNLSSLELGDSALYFCASARPSGTSGTYNEQFFGPGTRLTVL.

The V gene is TRBV27, the J gene TRBJ1-5; perhaps TRBD1 as D (5 bases). V was clipped by 2 bases and J by 6 bases, with 8 bases between them. Germline values: CDR1 MNHEY, CDR2 SMNVEV (reference sequence). CDR3 length: 13 residues. The CDR3 sequence is CASSLGGGQPQHF. The CDR3 bases are TGTGCCAGCAGTTTAGGGGGAGGTCAGCCCCAGCATTTT.

The V gene is TRBV7-8, the J gene TRBJ1-1; TRBD1 matches at 8 bases. With 2 bases clipped from V and 0 bases from J, the junction kept 5 bases outside the gene matches. The CDR3 spans 16 residues. CDR1 is SGHVS, CDR2 FQNEAQ, per germline. CDR3 sequence: CASSLFAGGMNTEAFF. The DNA of the CDR3 is TGTGCCAGCAGCTTATTTGCAGGGGGCATGAACACTGAAGCTTTCTTT.

The chain couples TRBV9 to TRBJ1-1; TRBD1 agrees at 7 bases. The CDR3 is 15 residues long. V shed 4 bases, J shed 1 base, and the junction held 7 bases outside the gene matches. Germline CDR1 is SGDLS and CDR2 is YYNGEE. The chain's CDR3 is CASSLRTGANTEAFF. In DNA, the CDR3 is TGTGCCAGCAGCCTACGGACAGGTGCGAACACTGAAGCTTTCTTT.

This chain uses TRBV27 with TRBJ1-1; the D gene is possibly TRBD1 (5 bases). V lost 2 bases and J lost 4, with 8 bases in between. Per the germline V gene, CDR1 is MNHEY and CDR2 is SMNVEV (reference sequence). The CDR3 sequence is 13 residues long. CDR3 loop: CASSLGATTEAFF. As DNA, the CDR3 is TGTGCCAGCAGTTTAGGGGCCACCACTGAAGCTTTCTTT.

This clone was counted only a few times. This sequence joins TRBV11-2 and TRBJ2-7, with 7 bases matching TRBD2. The V gene end was trimmed by 5 bases and the J gene end by 2 bases; junction bases not matched to a gene: 6. Looked up from germline, CDR1 is SGHAT and CDR2 is FQNNGV. The CDR3 length is 14 residues. The CDR3 DNA is TGTGCCAGCAGCCAAAGGGCGGGGGCCTACGAGCAGTACTTC. This codes for CASSQRAGAYEQYF.

This chain uses TRBV3-1 (or the pseudogene TRBV3-2) with TRBJ2-7; 7 bases agree with TRBD1. V was pared by 3 bases and J by 8 bases, with 1 base of the junction left unmatched. The CDR3 consists of 11 residues. Germline CDR1 is LGHDT and CDR2 is YNNKEL (reference sequence). For the CDR3, the DNA is TGTGCCAGCAGCCAGGGACAGCAGCAGTACTTC. As protein: CASSQGQQQYF.